One sample yielded the 2 T cell receptor beta chains listed below, sequenced in a study of T-cell reconstitution after alpha-beta-depleted transplantation in children. Construction of the TCRbeta library involved unique molecular identifiers. TCRdb reanalysed the PCR reads using MiXCR and keeps one entry per CDR3 protein. The table has around 450,000 distinct CDR3 sequences, 15% to 20% seen once; the top ten hold 25% to 30%. The sequenced sample was PBMCs, mostly from graft donor cells, obtained 360 days after TCRalphabeta/CD19-depleted stem cell transplant. The receptor set was obtained from a boy under three years old who had a stem cell transplant for Wiskott-Aldrich syndrome, so the T cells may come from the graft donor.

The sample holds a few counts of this clonotype. The V call is TRBV4-3, the J call TRBJ2-3; 8 positions agree with TRBD2. The germline V gene has CDR1 LGHNA and CDR2 YSLEER. CDR3 length: 19 amino acids. V was clipped by 0 bases and J by 4 bases; unmatched bases: 15. Here the CDR3 DNA reads TGCGCCAGCAGCCAAGAGGGAGCTCCGGGACTAGAGGCCCCAGATACGCAGTATTTT. Protein: CASSQEGAPGLEAPDTQYF.

This clonotype was counted many times. The junction shows a germline mismatch at one end, possibly a read error. This chain uses TRBV6-1 with TRBJ2-2; weak D call: TRBD2 (5 bases). The CDR3 has 14 amino acids. Germline values: CDR1 MNHNS, CDR2 SASEGT. The CDR3 here is CASSQAPGTGELFF. The CDR3 nucleotides are TGTGCCAGCAGTCAAGCCCCGGGAACCGGGGAGCTGTTTTTT.